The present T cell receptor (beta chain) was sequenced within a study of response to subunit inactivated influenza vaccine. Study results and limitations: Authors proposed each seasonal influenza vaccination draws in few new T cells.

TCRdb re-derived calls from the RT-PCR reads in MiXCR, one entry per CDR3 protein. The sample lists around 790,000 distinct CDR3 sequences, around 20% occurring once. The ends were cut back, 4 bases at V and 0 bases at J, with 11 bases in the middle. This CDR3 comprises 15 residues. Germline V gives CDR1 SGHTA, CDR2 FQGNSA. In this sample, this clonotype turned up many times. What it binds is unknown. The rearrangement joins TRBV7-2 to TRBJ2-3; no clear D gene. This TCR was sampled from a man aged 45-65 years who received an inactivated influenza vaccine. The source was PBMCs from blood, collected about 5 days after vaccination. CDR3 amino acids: CASSSSRVSTDTQYF. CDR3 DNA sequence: TGTGCCAGCAGCTCATCCCGGGTTAGCACAGATACGCAGTATTTT. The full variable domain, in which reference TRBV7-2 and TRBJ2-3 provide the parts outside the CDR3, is GAGVSQSPSNKVTEKGKDVELRCDPISGHTALYWYRQSLGQGLEFLIYFQGNSAPDKSGLPSDRFSAERTGGSVSTLTIQRTQQEDSAVYLCASSSSRVSTDTQYFGPGTRLTVL.